Included here is one TCR beta chain sequence, with context. The data derive from a study of blood T cell repertoires in COVID-19. TCRdb's table, derived via immunoSEQ multiplex PCR, lists solely in-frame clones and lacks some. Among approximately 63,000 clones, over 75% were seen once, and the ten largest hold less than 6.5%. Germline V lookup: CDR1 SQVTM, CDR2 ANQGSEA. The length of the CDR3 is 14 residues. V was shortened by 3 bases and J by 2 bases, with 12 bases between the two germline ends. The receptor was derived from a man older than 75 in a cohort sampled during active COVID-19. The genes are TRBV29-1 and TRBJ2-3; D is possibly TRBD2 (6 bases). Material for sequencing was peripheral blood. The CDR3 DNA reads as TGCAGCGTTGATAACGGGGGATCCACAGATACGCAGTATTTT. Its translation: CSVDNGGSTDTQYF.